This TCR beta chain derives from a study of radiation and T cells in renal cell carcinoma. The data were produced by immunoSEQ multiplex PCR, yet TCRdb's version contains in-frame clones alone and is incomplete. Among 60,000 to 75,000 clones listed, around three quarters were seen once. Time point meaning: blood 4 weeks post-SBRT, at nephrectomy. The treatment denotes: 15 Gy SBRT to primary tumor, nephrectomy 4 weeks later. The source was blood, collected from a patient whose treatment included radiotherapy and nephrectomy. The receptor was derived from a man in his sixties with renal cell carcinoma.

CDR3 residues: CSAGTSGLTYNEQFF. The DNA of the CDR3 is TGCAGCGCCGGGACTAGCGGCCTTACCTACAATGAGCAGTTCTTC. The chain joins TRBV29-1 to TRBJ2-1; 11 bases fit TRBD2. V lost 7 bases and J lost 2; bases outside the gene matches: 7. CDR1 SQVTM and CDR2 ANQGSEA come from the germline V gene. The CDR3 loop spans 15 amino acids.